This T cell receptor (beta chain) was captured by sequencing in a study of T cells in Graves' hyperthyroidism and ophthalmopathy. In germline, CDR1 is KGHSH, CDR2 LQKENI. Deletions cut 5 bases from V and 5 bases from J, with 5 bases between. The CDR3 contains 11 residues. As regards this clonotype: Its cognate antigen is unknown.

Authors of the study amplified TCR beta CDR3 regions from RNA transcripts. First-round RT-PCR of the TCR CDR3 relied on the HTBI primer set. TCRdb re-analysed the multiplex PCR reads in MiXCR, keeping a single row per CDR3 protein. The sample comprises 650,000 to 850,000 distinct CDR3 sequences, approximately 18% of which are singletons, and 16% rests with the top ten. The study based diagnoses on clinical symptoms, serum thyroxine and TRAb, thyroid ultrasound and orbital computed tomography. Blood was sampled at initial diagnosis of hyperthyroidism, prior to onset of any ophthalmopathy symptoms. General observations from the study: Peripheral blood also featured most of the thyroid clonotypes expanded above 0.001.

The V call is TRBV18, the J call TRBJ2-3; D not certain. This TCR was recovered from a woman between 50 and 59 years old with Graves' hyperthyroidism that later progressed to Graves' ophthalmopathy. The sample comprised blood. As DNA, the CDR3 is TGTGCCAGCTCATCCATAGATACGCAGTATTTT. Translating it yields CASSSIDTQYF.